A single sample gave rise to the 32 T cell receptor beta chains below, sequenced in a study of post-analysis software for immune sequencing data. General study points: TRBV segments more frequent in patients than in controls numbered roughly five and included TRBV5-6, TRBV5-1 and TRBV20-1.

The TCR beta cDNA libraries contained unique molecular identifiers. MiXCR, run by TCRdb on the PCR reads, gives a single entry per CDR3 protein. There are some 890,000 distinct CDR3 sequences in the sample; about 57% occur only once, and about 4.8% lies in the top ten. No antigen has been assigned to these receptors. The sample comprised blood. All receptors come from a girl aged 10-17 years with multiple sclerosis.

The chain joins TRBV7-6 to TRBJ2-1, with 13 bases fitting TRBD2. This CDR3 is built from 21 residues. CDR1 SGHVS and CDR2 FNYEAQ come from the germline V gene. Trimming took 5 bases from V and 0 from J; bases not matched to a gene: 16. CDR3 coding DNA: TGTGCCAGCAGCGCGAACTTCTCCGGGACTAGCGGGGACAACTCCTACAATGAGCAGTTCTTC. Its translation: CASSANFSGTSGDNSYNEQFF. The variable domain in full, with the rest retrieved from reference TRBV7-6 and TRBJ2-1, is GAGVSQSPRYKVTKRGQDVALRCDPISGHVSLYWYRQALGQGPEFLTYFNYEAQQDKSGLPNDRFSAERPEGSISTLTIQRTEQRDSAMYRCASSANFSGTSGDNSYNEQFFGPGTRLTVL.

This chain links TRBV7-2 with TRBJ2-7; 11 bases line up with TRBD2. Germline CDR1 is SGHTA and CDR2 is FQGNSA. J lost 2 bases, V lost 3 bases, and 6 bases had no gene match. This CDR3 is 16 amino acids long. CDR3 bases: TGTGCCAGCAGCTTGTCCCCGACTAGCGGGGCCTACGAGCAGTACTTC. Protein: CASSLSPTSGAYEQYF.

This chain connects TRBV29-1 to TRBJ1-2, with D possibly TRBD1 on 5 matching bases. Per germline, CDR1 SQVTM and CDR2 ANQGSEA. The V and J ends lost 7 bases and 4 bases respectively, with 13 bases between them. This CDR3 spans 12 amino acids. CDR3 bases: TGCAGCGCCTCCGGGACGGCCTATGGCTACACCTTC. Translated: CSASGTAYGYTF.

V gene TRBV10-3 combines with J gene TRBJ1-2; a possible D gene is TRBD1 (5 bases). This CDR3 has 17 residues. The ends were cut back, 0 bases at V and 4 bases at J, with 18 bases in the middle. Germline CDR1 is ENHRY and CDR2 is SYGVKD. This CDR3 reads CAISESGRGAGAYGYTF. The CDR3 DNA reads TGTGCCATCAGTGAGTCGGGGAGGGGCGCTGGGGCCTATGGCTACACCTTC.

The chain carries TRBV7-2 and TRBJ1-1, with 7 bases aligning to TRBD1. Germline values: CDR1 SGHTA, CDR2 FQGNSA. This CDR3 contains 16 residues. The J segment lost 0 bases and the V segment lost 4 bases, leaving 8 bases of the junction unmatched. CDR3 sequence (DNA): TGTGCCAGCAGCTCCCCCGGGACAGAAATGAACACTGAAGCTTTCTTT. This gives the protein CASSSPGTEMNTEAFF.

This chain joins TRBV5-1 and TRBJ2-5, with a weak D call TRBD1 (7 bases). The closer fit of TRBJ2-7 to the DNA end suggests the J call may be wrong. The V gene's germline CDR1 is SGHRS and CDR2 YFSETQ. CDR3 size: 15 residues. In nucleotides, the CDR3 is TGCGCCAGCAGCTTAGGAGGGGGACAGACCTACGAGCAGTACTTC. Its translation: CASSLGGGQTYEQYF.

The CDR3 sequence: CASSQEGGFAGELFF. CDR3 sequence (DNA): TGTGCCAGCAGCCAAGAAGGGGGCTTCGCCGGGGAGCTGTTTTTT. The gene calls are TRBV3-1 and TRBJ2-2, with 7 bases aligning to TRBD1. CDR3 length: 15 residues. Losses at the gene ends were 0 bases for V and 6 bases for J; bases not matched to a gene: 4. Per the germline V gene, CDR1 is LGHDT and CDR2 is YNNKEL (reference sequence).

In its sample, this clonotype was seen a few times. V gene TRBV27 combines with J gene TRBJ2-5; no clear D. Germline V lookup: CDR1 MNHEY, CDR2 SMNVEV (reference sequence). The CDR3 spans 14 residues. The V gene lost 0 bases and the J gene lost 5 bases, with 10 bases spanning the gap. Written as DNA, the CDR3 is TGTGCCAGCAGTTTATCGTCGAGATCGGAGACCCAGTACTTC. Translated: CASSLSSRSETQYF.

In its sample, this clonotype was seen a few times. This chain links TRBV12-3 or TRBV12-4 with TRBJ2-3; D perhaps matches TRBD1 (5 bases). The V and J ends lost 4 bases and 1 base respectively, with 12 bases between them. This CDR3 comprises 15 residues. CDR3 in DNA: TGTGCCAGCAGTTGGGCAGGGCCGCGCACAGATACGCAGTATTTT. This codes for CASSWAGPRTDTQYF.

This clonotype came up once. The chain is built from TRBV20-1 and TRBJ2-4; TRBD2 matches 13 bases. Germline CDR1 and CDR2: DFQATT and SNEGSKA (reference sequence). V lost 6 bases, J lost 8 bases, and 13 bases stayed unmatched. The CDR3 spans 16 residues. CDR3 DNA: TGCAGTGCCAGGACTAGCGGGGGTGCCTCAGGTGACATTCAGTACTTC. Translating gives CSARTSGGASGDIQYF.

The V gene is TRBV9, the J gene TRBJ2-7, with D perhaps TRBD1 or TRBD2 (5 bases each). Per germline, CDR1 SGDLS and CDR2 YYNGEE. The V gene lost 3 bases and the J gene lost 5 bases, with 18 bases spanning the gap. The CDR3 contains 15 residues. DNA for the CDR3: TGTGCCAGCAGCGCCCACCCGGGGCGCCGTGACGAGCAGTACTTC. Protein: CASSAHPGRRDEQYF.

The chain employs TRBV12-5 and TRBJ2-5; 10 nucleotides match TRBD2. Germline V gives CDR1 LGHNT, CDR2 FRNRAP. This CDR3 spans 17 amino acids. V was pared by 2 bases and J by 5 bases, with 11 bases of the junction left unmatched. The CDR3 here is CASGLTWTSGLGETQYF. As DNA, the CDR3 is TGTGCTAGTGGTTTGACCTGGACTAGCGGCCTCGGGGAGACCCAGTACTTC.

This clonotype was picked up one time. The CDR3 coding sequence is TGCAGCGTTGTCGGGGGTTTTTATGGCTACACCTTC. Protein product: CSVVGGFYGYTF. V usage is TRBV29-1 and J usage is TRBJ1-2, with TRBD1 as a possible D gene (5 bases). This CDR3 contains 12 residues. Trimming took off 4 bases at V and 5 bases at J, with 11 bases between the two ends. Germline V gene data show CDR1 as SQVTM and CDR2 as ANQGSEA.

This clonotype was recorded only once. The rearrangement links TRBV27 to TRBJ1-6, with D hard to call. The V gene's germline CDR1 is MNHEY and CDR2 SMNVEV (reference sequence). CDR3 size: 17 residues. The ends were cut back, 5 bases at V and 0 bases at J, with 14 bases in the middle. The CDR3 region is CASSQWRTSSYNSPLHF. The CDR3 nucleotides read TGTGCCAGCAGTCAATGGCGAACGAGCTCCTATAATTCACCCCTCCACTTT.

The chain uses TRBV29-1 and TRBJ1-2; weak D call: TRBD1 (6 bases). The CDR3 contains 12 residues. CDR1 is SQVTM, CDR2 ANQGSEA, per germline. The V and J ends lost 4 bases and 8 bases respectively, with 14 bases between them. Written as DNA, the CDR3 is TGCAGCGTTGGGGGGGCGCTCCAGGGCTACACCTTC. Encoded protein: CSVGGALQGYTF.

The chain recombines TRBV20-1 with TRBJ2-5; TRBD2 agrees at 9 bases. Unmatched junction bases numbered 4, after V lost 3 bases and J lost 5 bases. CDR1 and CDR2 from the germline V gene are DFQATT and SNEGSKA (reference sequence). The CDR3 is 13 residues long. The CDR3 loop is CSASHTSGETQYF. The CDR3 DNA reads TGCAGTGCTAGTCACACTAGCGGGGAGACCCAGTACTTC.

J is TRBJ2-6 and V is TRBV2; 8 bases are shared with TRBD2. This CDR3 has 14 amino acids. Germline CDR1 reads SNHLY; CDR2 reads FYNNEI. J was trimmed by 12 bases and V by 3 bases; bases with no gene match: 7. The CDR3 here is CASSERTSTLVLTF. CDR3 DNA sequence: TGTGCCAGCAGTGAGCGGACTAGCACTCTCGTCCTGACTTTC.

CDR3 protein: CSALRGLAGSYF. The CDR3 nucleotides read TGCAGTGCTTTGCGAGGACTAGCGGGGTCGTATTTT. The chain recombines TRBV20-1 with TRBJ2-3; 12 positions agree with TRBD2. Germline trimming cut 5 bases from V and 14 bases from J; bases unmatched to any gene: 8. This CDR3 has 12 residues. Germline V lookup: CDR1 DFQATT, CDR2 SNEGSKA (reference sequence).

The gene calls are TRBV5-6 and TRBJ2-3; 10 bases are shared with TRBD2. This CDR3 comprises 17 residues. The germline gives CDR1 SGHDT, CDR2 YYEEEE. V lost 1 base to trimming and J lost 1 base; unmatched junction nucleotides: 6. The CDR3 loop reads CASSLLLSGGGTDTQYF. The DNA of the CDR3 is TGTGCCAGCAGCTTGTTACTAAGCGGGGGGGGCACAGATACGCAGTATTTT. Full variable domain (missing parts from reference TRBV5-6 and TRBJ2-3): DAGVTQSPTHLIKTRGQQVTLRCSPKSGHDTVSWYQQALGQGPQFIFQYYEEEERQRGNFPDRFSGHQFPNYSSELNVNALLLGDSALYLCASSLLLSGGGTDTQYFGPGTRLTVL.

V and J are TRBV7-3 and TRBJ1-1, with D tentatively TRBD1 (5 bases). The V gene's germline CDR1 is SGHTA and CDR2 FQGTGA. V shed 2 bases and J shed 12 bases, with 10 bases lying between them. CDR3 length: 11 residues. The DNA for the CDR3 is TGTGCCAGCAGCTTACGGGGGGAGACTTTCTTT. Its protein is CASSLRGETFF.

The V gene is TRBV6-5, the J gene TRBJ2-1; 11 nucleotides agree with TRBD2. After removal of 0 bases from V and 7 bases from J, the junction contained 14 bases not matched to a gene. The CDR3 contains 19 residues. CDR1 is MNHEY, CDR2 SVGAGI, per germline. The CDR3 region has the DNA TGTGCCAGCAGTTACTCGAACTCTAGCGGGAGGATGCGTCCGAATGAGCAGTTCTTC. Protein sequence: CASSYSNSSGRMRPNEQFF.

The CDR3 spells CASSLAGGSGYTF. DNA of the CDR3: TGTGCCAGCAGCTTAGCTGGCGGGTCTGGCTACACCTTC. This chain links TRBV7-9 with TRBJ1-2; D gene ambiguous. The CDR3 contains 13 residues. Trimming left V 0 bases short and J 7 bases short, with 9 bases between. Germline V gene lookup returns CDR1 SEHNR and CDR2 FQNEAQ (reference sequence).

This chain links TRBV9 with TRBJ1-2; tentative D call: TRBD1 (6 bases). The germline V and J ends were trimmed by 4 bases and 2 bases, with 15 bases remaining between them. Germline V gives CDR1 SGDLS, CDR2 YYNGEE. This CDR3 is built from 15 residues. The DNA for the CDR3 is TGTGCCAGCAGCCCAGTGGGGGGCCGAAACTATGGCTACACCTTC. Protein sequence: CASSPVGGRNYGYTF. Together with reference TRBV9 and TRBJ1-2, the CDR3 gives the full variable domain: DSGVTQTPKHLITATGQRVTLRCSPRSGDLSVYWYQQSLDQGLQFLIQYYNGEERAKGNILERFSAQQFPDLHSELNLSSLELGDSALYFCASSPVGGRNYGYTFGSGTRLTVV.

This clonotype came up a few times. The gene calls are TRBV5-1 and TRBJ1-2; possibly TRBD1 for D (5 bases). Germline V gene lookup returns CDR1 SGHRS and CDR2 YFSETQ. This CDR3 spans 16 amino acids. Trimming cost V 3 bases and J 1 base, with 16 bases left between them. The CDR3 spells CASSSSNGTINYGYTF. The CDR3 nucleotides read TGCGCCAGCAGCTCAAGTAACGGGACGATTAACTATGGCTACACCTTC.

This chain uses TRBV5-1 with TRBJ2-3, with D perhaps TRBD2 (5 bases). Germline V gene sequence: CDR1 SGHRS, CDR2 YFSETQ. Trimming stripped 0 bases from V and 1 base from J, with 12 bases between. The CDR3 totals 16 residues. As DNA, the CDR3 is TGCGCCAGCAGCTTGGTTGGCGGGCTGCGCACAGATACGCAGTATTTT. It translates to CASSLVGGLRTDTQYF.

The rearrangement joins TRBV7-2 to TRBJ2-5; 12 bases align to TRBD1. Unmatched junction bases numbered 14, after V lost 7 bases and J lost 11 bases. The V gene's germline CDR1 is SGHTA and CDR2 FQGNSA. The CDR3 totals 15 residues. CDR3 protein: CASNIPGQGAREQYF. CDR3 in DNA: TGTGCCAGCAACATACCGGGACAGGGGGCAAGGGAGCAGTACTTC.

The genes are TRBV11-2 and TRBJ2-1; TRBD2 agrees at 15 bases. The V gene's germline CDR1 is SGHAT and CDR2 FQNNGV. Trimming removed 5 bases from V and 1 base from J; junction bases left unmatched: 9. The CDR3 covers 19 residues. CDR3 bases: TGTGCCAGCAGCCCCAGGACTAGCGGGAGGGTGGGATCCTACAATGAGCAGTTCTTC. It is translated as CASSPRTSGRVGSYNEQFF. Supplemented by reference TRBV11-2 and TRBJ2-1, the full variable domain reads EAGVAQSPRYKIIEKRQSVAFWCNPISGHATLYWYQQILGQGPKLLIQFQNNGVVDDSQLPKDRFSAERLKGVDSTLKIQPAKLEDSAVYLCASSPRTSGRVGSYNEQFFGPGTRLTVL.

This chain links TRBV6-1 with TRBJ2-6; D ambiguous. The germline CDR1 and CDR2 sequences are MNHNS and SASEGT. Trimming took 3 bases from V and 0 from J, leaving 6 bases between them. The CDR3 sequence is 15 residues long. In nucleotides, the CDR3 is TGTGCCAGCAGTGAGGATGTCTCTGGGGCCAACGTCCTGACTTTC. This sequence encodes CASSEDVSGANVLTF.

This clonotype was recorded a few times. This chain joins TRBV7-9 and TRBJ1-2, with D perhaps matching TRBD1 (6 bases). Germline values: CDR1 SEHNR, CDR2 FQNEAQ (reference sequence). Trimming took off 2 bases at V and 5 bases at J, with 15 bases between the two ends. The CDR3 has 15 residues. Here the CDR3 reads CASSLRDTLIYGYTF. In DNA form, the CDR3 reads TGTGCCAGCAGCTTACGGGACACCTTAATTTATGGCTACACCTTC.

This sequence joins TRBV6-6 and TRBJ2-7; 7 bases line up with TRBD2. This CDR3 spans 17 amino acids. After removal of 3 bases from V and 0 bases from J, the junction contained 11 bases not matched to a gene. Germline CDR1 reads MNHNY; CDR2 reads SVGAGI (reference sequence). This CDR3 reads CASSYTPPGLFSYEQYF. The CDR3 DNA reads TGTGCCAGCAGTTATACTCCCCCGGGACTATTCTCCTACGAGCAGTACTTC.

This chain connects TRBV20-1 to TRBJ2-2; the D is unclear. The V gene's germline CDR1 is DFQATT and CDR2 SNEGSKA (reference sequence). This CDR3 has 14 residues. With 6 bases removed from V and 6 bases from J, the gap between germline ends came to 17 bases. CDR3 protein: CSAPRGPSAGELFF. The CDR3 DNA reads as TGCAGTGCGCCCCGAGGTCCAAGCGCCGGGGAGCTGTTTTTT.

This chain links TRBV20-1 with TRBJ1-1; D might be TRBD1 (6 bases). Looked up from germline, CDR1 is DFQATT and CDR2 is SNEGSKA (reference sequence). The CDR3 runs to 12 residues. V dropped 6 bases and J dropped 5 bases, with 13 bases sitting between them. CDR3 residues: CSAEQGTTEAFF. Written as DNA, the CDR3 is TGCAGTGCGGAACAGGGTACAACTGAAGCTTTCTTT.